These 30 T cell receptor beta chains came from one sample sequenced in a study of T cell clonotyping in hematopoietic cell transplantation. Time point: recipient sample about 28 days before transplant, after cytoreduction. The method was immunoSEQ multiplex PCR; TCRdb's version includes in-frame clones alone and lacks a portion of them. This table has approximately 22,000 clones, 90% appearing once. This sample comprised peripheral blood mononuclear cells, obtained before stem cell transplant. These receptors came from a man younger than 35 with biphenotypic leukemia. Some clones in this sample may be carry-over from other donors' samples.

This chain links TRBV4-1 with TRBJ2-1; 7 bases agree with TRBD2. The CDR3 runs 18 residues. V dropped 1 base and J dropped 0; count of bases not matched to a gene: 9. CDR1 MGHRA and CDR2 YSYEKL come from the germline V gene. The CDR3 sequence is CASSQGHGGGSSYNEQFF. The CDR3 DNA reads as TGCGCCAGCAGCCAAGGTCACGGCGGGGGATCCTCCTACAATGAGCAGTTCTTC.

This chain links TRBV6-6 with TRBJ1-1; the D gene is possibly TRBD1 (6 bases). The V and J ends lost 4 bases and 3 bases respectively, with 15 bases between them. The germline V gene has CDR1 MNHNY and CDR2 SVGAGI (reference sequence). This CDR3 contains 15 residues. This CDR3 is CASSWTQGLDTEAFF. CDR3 nucleotide sequence: TGTGCCAGCAGTTGGACCCAGGGGTTAGACACTGAAGCTTTCTTT.

The V call is TRBV4-1, the J call TRBJ2-7; D possibly corresponds to TRBD1 (6 bases). Between the trimmed V and J ends, which lost 1 base and 3 bases, there was a span of 13 bases. The CDR3 extends over 15 amino acids. CDR1 is MGHRA, CDR2 YSYEKL, per germline. CDR3 coding DNA: TGCGCCAGCAGCCAAGGGAAGGGCAGGGGCTACGAGCAGTACTTC. Translated: CASSQGKGRGYEQYF.

The V call is TRBV19, the J call TRBJ1-1; D possibly corresponds to TRBD1 (6 bases). V dropped 10 bases and J dropped 10 bases, with 22 bases sitting between them. The CDR3 contains 13 residues. Germline CDR1 reads LNHDA; CDR2 reads SQIVND (reference sequence). The CDR3 protein is CATSQGLRGTAFF. CDR3 nucleotide sequence: TGTGCCACCTCCCAGGGTCTCAGGGGCACAGCTTTCTTT.

In its sample, this clone was seen once. V and J are TRBV10-3 and TRBJ2-7, with a weak D call TRBD1 (5 bases). V was shortened by 1 base and J by 2 bases, with 18 bases between the two germline ends. The V gene's germline CDR1 is ENHRY and CDR2 SYGVKD. The CDR3 length is 17 residues. CDR3 in amino acids: CAISEFRSQVAPYEQYF. CDR3 in DNA: TGTGCCATCAGTGAGTTCAGGTCACAGGTCGCTCCCTACGAGCAGTACTTC.

V usage is TRBV6-1 and J usage is TRBJ2-7, with 9 bases matching TRBD2. Losses at the gene ends were 1 base for V and 3 bases for J; bases not matched to a gene: 4. The germline CDR1 and CDR2 sequences are MNHNS and SASEGT. The CDR3 has 15 amino acids. The CDR3 coding sequence is TGTGCCAGCAGTGAAGTTAGCGGGAGTGGCTACGAGCAGTACTTC. It encodes CASSEVSGSGYEQYF.

This clone was counted a single time. The V call is TRBV11-3, the J call TRBJ2-6, with D perhaps assigned TRBD1 or TRBD2 (5 bases each). Per the germline V gene, CDR1 is SGHNT and CDR2 is YENEEA. The CDR3 has 15 amino acids. V lost 3 bases, J lost 0 bases, and 6 bases lay in between. CDR3 DNA sequence: TGTGCCAGCAGCTTGGGGACCTCTGGGGCCAACGTCCTGACTTTC. Protein sequence: CASSLGTSGANVLTF. The full variable domain, rest sourced from reference TRBV11-3 and TRBJ2-6, is EAGVVQSPRYKIIEKKQPVAFWCNPISGHNTLYWYLQNLGQGPELLIRYENEEAVDDSQLPKDRFSAERLKGVDSTLKIQPAELGDSAVYLCASSLGTSGANVLTFGAGSRLTVL.

This chain connects TRBV19 to TRBJ2-7; no definite D call. Deletions cut 3 bases from V and 0 bases from J, with 12 bases between. CDR1 LNHDA and CDR2 SQIVND come from the germline V gene (reference sequence). CDR3 length: 15 amino acids. The CDR3 is CASSIDAYVSYEQYF. The CDR3 DNA follows: TGTGCCAGTAGTATCGATGCATATGTCTCCTACGAGCAGTACTTC.

DNA of the CDR3: TGTGCCAGCAGCTTGTTTAGAAACTCCGGGGAGCTGTTTTTT. It translates to CASSLFRNSGELFF. The genes are TRBV5-4 and TRBJ2-2, with no clear D. This CDR3 has 14 residues. The V end lost 1 base, the J end lost 6 bases, and 10 bases lay between the germline ends. Germline V lookup: CDR1 SGHNT, CDR2 YYREEE (reference sequence). The full variable domain, with the rest looked up from reference TRBV5-4 and TRBJ2-2, is ETGVTQSPTHLIKTRGQQVTLRCSSQSGHNTVSWYQQALGQGPQFIFQYYREEENGRGNFPPRFSGLQFPNYSSELNVNALELDDSALYLCASSLFRNSGELFFGEGSRLTVL.

This sequence joins TRBV11-2 and TRBJ1-3, with TRBD1 identical over 7 bases. The CDR3 extends over 17 amino acids. Germline V gene lookup returns CDR1 SGHAT and CDR2 FQNNGV. Losses at the gene ends were 0 bases for V and 0 bases for J; bases not matched to a gene: 5. CDR3 nucleotide sequence: TGTGCCAGCAGCTTAGATAGGGACAGCTACTCTGGAAACACCATATATTTT. Residues: CASSLDRDSYSGNTIYF.

This clone was seen a single time. The V and J genes are TRBV6-5 and TRBJ1-1; unclear D gene. This CDR3 comprises 14 residues. Trimming pared 6 bases from V and 0 bases from J, leaving 11 bases between. Germline CDR1 is MNHEY and CDR2 is SVGAGI. In nucleotides, the CDR3 is TGTGCCAGCAGGAGGTTACAGCTGAACACTGAAGCTTTCTTT. As protein: CASRRLQLNTEAFF.

The rearrangement uses TRBV9 and TRBJ2-7; 9 positions match TRBD1. V trimming: 3 bases; J trimming: 5 bases; junction bases outside the gene matches: 12. This CDR3 comprises 16 residues. Germline CDR1 is SGDLS and CDR2 is YYNGEE. The CDR3 sequence is CASSGGMGTGLHEQYF. The DNA for the CDR3 is TGTGCCAGCAGCGGAGGGATGGGGACAGGGTTACACGAGCAGTACTTC.

V gene TRBV2 combines with J gene TRBJ1-2, with D tentatively TRBD1 (5 bases). The V and J ends lost 1 base and 7 bases respectively, with 10 bases between them. Germline-derived CDR1 and CDR2 are SNHLY and FYNNEI. There are 13 residues in the CDR3. CDR3 residues: CASSEGQGGGYTF. CDR3 nucleotides: TGTGCCAGCAGTGAAGGTCAGGGTGGTGGCTACACCTTC.

The rearrangement uses TRBV28 and TRBJ1-3; TRBD1 agrees at 7 bases. Germline V gene sequence: CDR1 MDHEN, CDR2 SYDVKM. Losses at the gene ends were 5 bases for V and 4 bases for J; bases not matched to a gene: 8. The CDR3 sequence is 15 residues long. DNA for the CDR3: TGTGCCAGCAGTCAAGACAGGGTTAGAGGAAACACCATATATTTT. Translating gives CASSQDRVRGNTIYF.

The V call is TRBV30, the J call TRBJ2-5; D is tentatively TRBD1 or TRBD2 (5 bases each). Germline CDR1 GTSNPN, CDR2 SVGIG (reference sequence). This CDR3 spans 15 amino acids. V shed 0 bases and J shed 1 base, with 12 bases lying between them. The CDR3 nucleotides are TGTGCCTGGAGTGTAAACGGGGCAGTCCAAGAGACCCAGTACTTC. As protein: CAWSVNGAVQETQYF.

The V and J genes are TRBV4-3 and TRBJ1-5; D not certain. The CDR3 extends over 15 amino acids. Germline V gene lookup returns CDR1 LGHNA and CDR2 YSLEER. Trimming took 2 bases from V and 5 from J, leaving 13 bases between them. CDR3 DNA sequence: TGCGCCAGCAGCCAATTCTTACAGATAGATCAGCCCCAGCATTTT. It translates to CASSQFLQIDQPQHF.

This chain joins TRBV7-6 and TRBJ2-7; D is unresolved. V was pared by 5 bases and J by 1 base, with 9 bases between. The germline V gene has CDR1 SGHVS and CDR2 FNYEAQ. The CDR3 loop spans 13 amino acids. CDR3 loop: CASSHGESYEQYF. In nucleotides, the CDR3 is TGTGCCAGCAGCCATGGTGAGTCCTACGAGCAGTACTTC.

The chain uses TRBV4-1 and TRBJ2-2; D not certain. This CDR3 is built from 16 residues. Looked up from germline, CDR1 is MGHRA and CDR2 is YSYEKL. V was clipped by 6 bases and J by 7 bases, with 21 bases between them. Here the CDR3 DNA reads TGCGCCAGCAGACGTTTGGACCTCGTCACATTCGGGGAGCTGTTTTTT. Amino acids: CASRRLDLVTFGELFF.

The J gene is TRBJ1-1, the V gene TRBV7-9, with a weak D call TRBD1 (5 bases). There are 15 residues in the CDR3. Germline-derived CDR1 and CDR2 are SEHNR and FQNEAQ (reference sequence). Trimming took off 5 bases at V and 7 bases at J, with 20 bases between the two ends. CDR3 protein: CASSQNWGNEDEAFF. CDR3 DNA sequence: TGTGCCAGCAGCCAAAACTGGGGGAATGAGGATGAAGCTTTCTTT. Full variable domain (rest looked up from reference TRBV7-9 and TRBJ1-1): DTGVSQNPRHKITKRGQNVTFRCDPISEHNRLYWYRQTLGQGPEFLTYFQNEAQLEKSRLLSDRFSAERPKGSFSTLEIQRTEQGDSAMYLCASSQNWGNEDEAFFGQGTRLTVV.

The chain is built from TRBV10-1 and TRBJ1-1, with a possible D match to TRBD1 (5 bases). Trimming stripped 3 bases from V and 7 bases from J, with 9 bases between. The CDR3 length is 12 residues. Germline CDR1 and CDR2: WNHNN and SYGVQD (reference sequence). CDR3 sequence: CASSDGHFEAFF. The CDR3 DNA sequence: TGCGCCAGCAGTGACGGACACTTTGAAGCTTTCTTT.

The CDR3 nucleotides read TGTGCCTGGAACTACGGACTCCAGCAGTTCTTC. Translated: CAWNYGLQQFF. The V gene is TRBV30, the J gene TRBJ2-1; D is perhaps TRBD2 (5 bases). Germline assignment: CDR1 GTSNPN and CDR2 SVGIG (reference sequence). This CDR3 has 11 amino acids. V gave up 4 bases and J gave up 11 bases, with 12 bases separating them.

The chain combines TRBV7-9 with TRBJ1-1, with D hard to call. Germline-derived CDR1 and CDR2 are SEHNR and FQNEAQ (reference sequence). Trimming cost V 1 base and J 1 base, with 4 bases left between them. This CDR3 has 13 amino acids. This CDR3 is CASSLDTNTEAFF. The DNA of the CDR3 is TGTGCCAGCAGCTTAGATACGAACACTGAAGCTTTCTTT. The whole variable domain, filled in from reference TRBV7-9 and TRBJ1-1, reads DTGVSQNPRHKITKRGQNVTFRCDPISEHNRLYWYRQTLGQGPEFLTYFQNEAQLEKSRLLSDRFSAERPKGSFSTLEIQRTEQGDSAMYLCASSLDTNTEAFFGQGTRLTVV.

The chain combines TRBV5-1 with TRBJ2-5, with D maybe TRBD2 (5 bases). V dropped 0 bases and J dropped 3 bases, with 12 bases sitting between them. The CDR3 is 15 amino acids. CDR1 is SGHRS and CDR2 is YFSETQ in the germline V gene. The CDR3, as DNA: TGCGCCAGCAGCTTGGGCCCTAGCTGGGAAGAGACCCAGTACTTC. Amino acids: CASSLGPSWEETQYF.

V is TRBV6-4 and J is TRBJ2-1; 10 bases fit TRBD2. CDR1 is MRHNA and CDR2 is SNTAGT in the germline V gene. J gave up 10 bases and V 4 bases, and 10 bases lay outside the gene matches. The CDR3 is 15 residues long. CDR3 sequence reads: CASSVAGGLGGEQFF. CDR3 nucleotide sequence: TGTGCCAGCAGTGTAGCGGGAGGCCTGGGAGGAGAGCAGTTCTTC.

The rearrangement joins TRBV7-8 to TRBJ2-7, with 7 bases aligning to TRBD1. This CDR3 is built from 15 residues. Germline-derived CDR1 and CDR2 are SGHVS and FQNEAQ. The V segment lost 7 bases and the J segment 0 bases; nucleotides outside the gene matches: 9. CDR3 in amino acids: CASNEIQGVSYEQYF. The CDR3 DNA follows: TGTGCCAGCAACGAAATTCAGGGGGTCTCCTACGAGCAGTACTTC. Filled out from reference TRBV7-8 and TRBJ2-7, the complete variable domain reads GAGVSQSPRYKVAKRGQDVALRCDPISGHVSLFWYQQALGQGPEFLTYFQNEAQLDKSGLPSDRFFAERPEGSVSTLKIQRTQQEDSAVYLCASNEIQGVSYEQYFGPGTRLTVT.

This sequence joins TRBV6-5 and TRBJ2-3; 7 nucleotides agree with TRBD2. V was clipped by 4 bases and J by 5 bases; unmatched bases: 6. In germline, CDR1 is MNHEY, CDR2 SVGAGI. The CDR3 runs to 14 residues. DNA for the CDR3: TGTGCCAGCAGTTTCGGCGGCGGGGGAGATACGCAGTATTTT. It translates to CASSFGGGGDTQYF.

This clone was seen a single time. The rearrangement uses TRBV5-1 and TRBJ1-2, with 9 bases matching TRBD1. V lost 4 bases, J lost 3 bases, and 4 bases stayed unmatched. The length of the CDR3 is 14 residues. The germline V gene encodes CDR1 SGHRS and CDR2 YFSETQ. The CDR3 here is CASSARTGDYGYTF. The CDR3 DNA reads as TGCGCCAGCAGCGCCAGGACAGGGGACTATGGCTACACCTTC.

The rearrangement uses TRBV27 and TRBJ2-7; 16 bases map to TRBD2. The CDR3 runs to 15 residues. Per the germline V gene, CDR1 is MNHEY and CDR2 is SMNVEV (reference sequence). Trimming removed 5 bases from V and 6 bases from J; junction bases left unmatched: 4. CDR3 nucleotide sequence: TGTGCCAGCAGTCCCGGGACTAGCGGGGGGGGCGAGCAGTACTTC. It specifies CASSPGTSGGGEQYF.

The rearrangement links TRBV14 to TRBJ1-1; D is unclear. This CDR3 comprises 13 residues. Germline lookup yields CDR1 SGHDN and CDR2 FVKESK. V was trimmed by 1 base and J by 0 bases, leaving 3 bases between them. This CDR3 is CASSQGMNTEAFF. In DNA form, the CDR3 reads TGTGCCAGCAGCCAAGGAATGAACACTGAAGCTTTCTTT.

The chain carries TRBV29-1 and TRBJ1-1, with 7 bases fitting TRBD1. The CDR3 covers 15 residues. In germline, CDR1 is SQVTM, CDR2 ANQGSEA. V dropped 3 bases and J dropped 0; count of bases not matched to a gene: 7. The chain's CDR3 is CSVDRPGGLNTEAFF. The CDR3 nucleotides read TGCAGCGTTGATAGGCCAGGGGGACTGAACACTGAAGCTTTCTTT. Variable domain in full (rest from reference TRBV29-1 and TRBJ1-1): SAVISQKPSRDICQRGTSLTIQCQVDSQVTMMFWYRQQPGQSLTLIATANQGSEATYESGFVIDKFPISRPNLTFSTLTVSNMSPEDSSIYLCSVDRPGGLNTEAFFGQGTRLTVV.